Listed below are T cell receptor beta chains from one sample, sequenced in a study of control samples from healthy donors and cancer patients. TCRdb's copy holds only in-frame clones and misses some; the assay was immunoSEQ multiplex PCR. The top ten hold about 12% of the sample, which has tens of thousands of clones, 91% seen once. The sequenced material came from PBMCs. The source is a man aged 45 to 65 with lung cancer. Each CDR3 is given with its conserved first and last residue. D genes are given only for firm matches.

V,J,D,DNA,CDR3
TRBV12-3/TRBV12-4,TRBJ2-7,NA,TGTGCCAGCAGTTTAGGAAGGGTACGCGAGCAGTACTTC,CASSLGRVREQYF
TRBV9,TRBJ2-3,TRBD2,TGTGCCAGCAGCGTAGTTCTTAGCGGGGACGTTCGGTATTTT,CASSVVLSGDVRYF
TRBV29-1,TRBJ2-3,NA,TGCAGCGTGGATAGGGCTACTAGCACAGATACGCAGTATTTT,CSVDRATSTDTQYF
TRBV9,TRBJ1-2,NA,TGTGCCAGCAGCAAGCGACAGTCCGCTAACTATGGCTACACCTTC,CASSKRQSANYGYTF
TRBV13,TRBJ2-5,NA,TGTGCCAGCAGCTTAACGCTATTACAAGAGACCCAGTACTTC,CASSLTLLQETQYF
TRBV7-9,TRBJ1-1,NA,TGTGCCAGCAGCCCGAGGGGGGGTGGGAGCACTGAAGCTTTCTTT,CASSPRGGGSTEAFF
TRBV18,TRBJ2-1,NA,TGTGCCAGCTCACCATCTCTAAACAATGAGCAGTTCTTC,CASSPSLNNEQFF
TRBV18,TRBJ1-6,NA,TGTGCCAGCTCTCAGGTCAGGGATGGTAATTCACCCCTCCACTTT,CASSQVRDGNSPLHF
TRBV18,TRBJ1-2,TRBD1,TGTGCCAGCTCACCAGGACAGGGTTTGAGTGGCTACACCTTC,CASSPGQGLSGYTF
TRBV6-2/TRBV6-3,TRBJ1-6,NA,TGTGCCAGCAGTCCCCTCCAGGGCTATAATTCACCCCTCCACTTT,CASSPLQGYNSPLHF
TRBV3-1/TRBV3-2,TRBJ2-7,TRBD2,TGTGCCAGCAGCCGCTCTAGCGGGGGCCCCCTTACCTACGAGCAGTACTTC,CASSRSSGGPLTYEQYF
TRBV19,TRBJ1-5,TRBD1,TGTGCCAGTAGTATGCTTAGGGACAGGGCGAGCAATCAGCCCCAGCATTTT,CASSMLRDRASNQPQHF
TRBV18,TRBJ2-7,TRBD1,TGTGCCAGCTCACCACCGACCCGGGACAGGGGCCCAGATACCTACGAGCAGTACTTC,CASSPPTRDRGPDTYEQYF
TRBV18,TRBJ2-2,NA,TGTGCCAGCTCACCACCAGGACCAAGTAACACCGGGGAGCTGTTTTTT,CASSPPGPSNTGELFF